This T cell receptor beta chain was retrieved from a study of chemoradiotherapy in HPV16-positive cancers. Study as a whole: Candidate HPV-specific clones and shared TCR motifs came from a couple of HPV16-positive patients.

Repertoires were generated with immunoSEQ multiplex PCR, while TCRdb's copy carries only in-frame clones and drops some. The table records approximately 12,000 clones, nearly 90% of them present only once. Study results and limitations: Candidate HPV-specific clones and E7-related TCR motifs grew in tumor during treatment.

Comment on this clone: Antigen specificity is unknown.

Collection of the sample occurred from a patient who underwent chemoradiotherapy. This TCR was sampled from a human donor with HPV-associated anogenital cancer.

This CDR3 is CASSLINRSRAFF. The CDR3 region has the DNA TGTGCCAGCAGTCTCATTAATCGATCAAGGGCTTTCTTT. The chain combines TRBV27 with TRBJ1-1; D not certain. This CDR3 comprises 13 residues. Germline CDR1 and CDR2: MNHEY and SMNVEV (reference sequence). Trimming cost V 5 bases and J 11 bases, with 18 bases left between them.